The clone carrying this T cell receptor beta chain has only a few counts. Its antigen remains unknown. cDNA synthesis used the whole RNA isolate, giving expressed TCRB sequences. The protocol was immunoSEQ multiplex PCR, while the TCRdb copy is restricted to in-frame clones and leaves out a portion. The sample records about 130,000 clones, about 8.7% being singletons. The sample belongs to a study of beta chain features in type 1 diabetes. Whole-study findings and limits: Comparison showed that naive, central memory and Treg TCRB repertoires appeared more similar among patients than among healthy donors.

V was shortened by 3 bases and J by 7 bases, with 12 bases between the two germline ends. Germline V lookup: CDR1 SQVTM, CDR2 ANQGSEA. The CDR3 length is 12 residues. V and J are TRBV29-1 and TRBJ1-2, with D perhaps matching TRBD1 (6 bases). This TCR derives from a young man in good health. The specimen sequenced was central memory CD4+ T cells from blood. The CDR3 DNA reads TGCAGCGTTGATCTGAACAGGGCTGGCTACACCTTC. This encodes CSVDLNRAGYTF.